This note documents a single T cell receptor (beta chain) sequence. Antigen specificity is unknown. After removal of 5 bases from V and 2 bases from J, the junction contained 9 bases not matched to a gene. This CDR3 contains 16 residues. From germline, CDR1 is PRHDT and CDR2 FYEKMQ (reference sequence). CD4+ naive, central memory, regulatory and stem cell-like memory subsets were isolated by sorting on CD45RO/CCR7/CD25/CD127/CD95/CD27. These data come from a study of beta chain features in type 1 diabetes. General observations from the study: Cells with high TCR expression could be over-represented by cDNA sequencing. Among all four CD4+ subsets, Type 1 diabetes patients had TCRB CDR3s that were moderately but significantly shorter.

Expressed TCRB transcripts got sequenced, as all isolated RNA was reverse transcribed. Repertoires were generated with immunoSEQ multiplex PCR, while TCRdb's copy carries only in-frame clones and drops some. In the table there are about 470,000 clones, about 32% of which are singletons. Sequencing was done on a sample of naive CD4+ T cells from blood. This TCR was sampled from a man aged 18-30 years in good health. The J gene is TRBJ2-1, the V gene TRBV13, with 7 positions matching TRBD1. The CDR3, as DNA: TGTGCCAGCAGCCCACGGACAGGCCGAACCTACAATGAGCAGTTCTTC. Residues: CASSPRTGRTYNEQFF.